This is a list of T cell receptor beta chains from one sample in a study of CD8+CD57+ T cells in acquired aplastic anemia. Each CDR3 protein is one row after TCRdb ran MiXCR on the reads. This table has a few hundred thousand distinct CDR3 sequences, around 30% appearing once. The sequencing input was sorted CD4+, CD8+, or CD8+CD57+ T cells (not recorded which) from PBMCs. The origin of the receptors is a human donor with aplastic anemia. Both conserved end residues are part of each CDR3. A D gene is named only where the DNA matches it firmly. Not all rows give a size; the values are once, few, many and, for expanded clones, a class.

abundance	v_gene	d_gene	j_gene	CDR3nt	CDR3aa
many	TRBV2	TRBD1	TRBJ1-6	TGTGCCAGCAGTGAAATAGGGGGCCGGAACCTTAATTCACCCCTCCACTTT	CASSEIGGRNLNSPLHF
many	TRBV20-1	.	TRBJ2-7	TGCAGTGCTACAAAAGCGTTTGACAGCCATAATTACGAGCAGTACTTC	CSATKAFDSHNYEQYF
.	TRBV20-1	.	TRBJ2-1	TGCAGTGCTAATAGGGGGGGGCCTTGGTCCTACAATGAGCAGTTCTTC	CSANRGGPWSYNEQFF
.	TRBV7-6	TRBD1	TRBJ2-5	TGTGCCAGCAGCTTAGAATCCCGACAGGGGCGCCGAGAGACCCAGTACTTC	CASSLESRQGRRETQYF
.	TRBV6-5	.	TRBJ1-1	TGTGCCAGCAGTTACTCGCCGGCGGGGGGCACTGAAGCTTTCTTT	CASSYSPAGGTEAFF
.	TRBV29-1	.	TRBJ1-1	TGCAGCGGGAACACTGAAGCTTTCTTT	CSGNTEAFF
.	TRBV2	.	TRBJ1-2	TGTGCCAGCACTTCCGAGGGGCTCTATACCTTC	CASTSEGLYTF
.	TRBV15	.	TRBJ2-1	TGTGCCACCAGCAGAGATGGGGCTGGCGGGATTAATGAGCAGTTCTTC	CATSRDGAGGINEQFF
few	TRBV11-2	.	TRBJ2-7	TGTGCCAGCAGGCAAGCTCCCCCGGGACTTACCTACGAGCAGTACTTC	CASRQAPPGLTYEQYF
few	TRBV11-2	TRBD2	TRBJ2-1	TGTGCCAGCAGCACCGTTCGGGGGGGCCTCTCCTACAATGAGCAGTTCTTC	CASSTVRGGLSYNEQFF
once	TRBV6-1	TRBD1	TRBJ1-5	TGTGCCGGCAGTGACAGGGTAGGTAATCAGCCCCAGCATTTT	CAGSDRVGNQPQHF
few	TRBV20-1	TRBD1	TRBJ1-2	TGCAGTGCTAGAGATGAGGACAGGGGGTACTATGGCTACACCTTC	CSARDEDRGYYGYTF
.	TRBV2	TRBD1	TRBJ1-2	TGTGCCAGCAGTCTTCCGGGACAGAATAACTATGGCTACACCTTC	CASSLPGQNNYGYTF
few	TRBV6-5	.	TRBJ2-1	TGTGCCAGCAGTTCGGTCTCGGCGGGGGAGCAGTTCTTC	CASSSVSAGEQFF
few	TRBV7-3	.	TRBJ2-5	TGTGCCAGCAGCTTAAGAGGGGGCGGGGGTGAGACCCAGTACTTC	CASSLRGGGGETQYF
.	TRBV27	.	TRBJ1-2	TGTGCCAGCAGTCCGCGAAGGGGAAGGGTCTTTGGCTACACCTTC	CASSPRRGRVFGYTF
.	TRBV15	TRBD1	TRBJ1-5	TGTGCCACCAGCAGAGACAGGGGGCACAATCAGCCCCAGCATTTT	CATSRDRGHNQPQHF
.	TRBV7-9	.	TRBJ1-6	TGTGCCAGCAGCCCCTTAGTTTGGAATTCACCCCTCCACTTT	CASSPLVWNSPLHF
many	TRBV19	.	TRBJ2-7	TGTGCCAGTAGTATAATGGGGACCAGATCTGACGAGCAGTACTTC	CASSIMGTRSDEQYF
many	TRBV7-8	TRBD1	TRBJ1-2	TGTGCCAGCAGCTTGGCCGGGACAGGGACAAACTATGGCTACACCTTC	CASSLAGTGTNYGYTF
many	TRBV15	.	TRBJ1-1	TGTGCCACCAGCAGAGCCACCGGGATGGCTGAAGCTTTCTTT	CATSRATGMAEAFF
many	TRBV15	TRBD1	TRBJ2-5	TGTGCCACCAGCAATAGCAACGACAGGGTTGAGACCCAGTACTTC	CATSNSNDRVETQYF
.	TRBV19	.	TRBJ1-3	TGTGCCAGTAGTAGAAGACAAGGAAACTCTGGAAACATCATATATTTT	CASSRRQGNSGNIIYF
many	TRBV2	.	TRBJ2-7	TGTGCCAGCAGTGACGTGGGACAAAGTATCGAAGAGCAGTACTTC	CASSDVGQSIEEQYF
many	TRBV28	.	TRBJ1-5	TGTGCCAGCCGTAAGCCGCAGGGGACCAATCAGCCCCAGCATTTT	CASRKPQGTNQPQHF
few	TRBV12-5	.	TRBJ1-3	TGTGCTAGTGGTTTCCCAGGACCTGGAAACACCATATATTTT	CASGFPGPGNTIYF
.	TRBV19	.	TRBJ1-2	TGTGCCTGGAGTGTACGGGGGGACTATGGCTACACCTTC	CAWSVRGDYGYTF
few	TRBV19	.	TRBJ1-1	TGTGCCAGTAGTATAGGGTCGGCAGTCGCGAACACTGAAGCTTTCTTT	CASSIGSAVANTEAFF
.	TRBV7-2	TRBD1	TRBJ2-7	TGTGCCAGCAGCTTAGATACAGGGGGCGTCTACGAGCAGTACTTC	CASSLDTGGVYEQYF
many	TRBV7-9	.	TRBJ1-1	TGTGCCAGCAGCCAGGGAGAGAACACTGAAGCTTTCTTT	CASSQGENTEAFF
many	TRBV20-1	TRBD1	TRBJ1-6	TGCAGTGCTTACTCACAGGGGGCAGGGAATTCACCCCTCCACTTT	CSAYSQGAGNSPLHF
.	TRBV11-1	.	TRBJ1-1	TGTGCCAGCAGCCCGAACCTTCCGATCGGGCCGGGCACTGAAGCTTTCTTT	CASSPNLPIGPGTEAFF
.	TRBV2	.	TRBJ2-2	TGTGCCAGCAGCTTGTACAGGAACACCGGGGAGCTGTTTTTT	CASSLYRNTGELFF
.	TRBV5-6	.	TRBJ1-5	TGTGCCAGCAGCTTATCCTTTAGCAATCAGCCCCAGCATTTT	CASSLSFSNQPQHF
.	TRBV20-1	.	TRBJ1-2	TGCAGTGCTAGAGATCGTTGGCCGGGGCAGAAACAGTATGGCTACACCTTC	CSARDRWPGQKQYGYTF
.	TRBV6-5	.	TRBJ2-7	TGTGCCAGCAGTTACTCGCAAGAACAGGGAATTAAGTACGAGCAGTACTTC	CASSYSQEQGIKYEQYF
many	TRBV7-2	.	TRBJ1-3	TGTGCCAGCAGCCATGAGAGAAACACCATATATTTT	CASSHERNTIYF
many	TRBV5-1	.	TRBJ2-7	TGCGCCAGCAGCTTGGGGGGAGTATCATACGAGCAGTACTTC	CASSLGGVSYEQYF
.	TRBV7-6	TRBD1	TRBJ1-1	TGTGCCAGCAGCTTTGGGACAGAGCTGAACACTGAAGCTTTCTTT	CASSFGTELNTEAFF
.	TRBV10-3	TRBD1	TRBJ2-1	TGTGCCATCCGAGAGGGGACAGGAGGGGAGCAGTTCTTC	CAIREGTGGEQFF
many	TRBV2	TRBD1	TRBJ2-7	TGTGCCAGCGGGACAGACTACGAGCAGTACTTC	CASGTDYEQYF
.	TRBV20-1	.	TRBJ1-5	TGCAGTGCTAGAGCAGGGAACTACTATAGCAATCAGCCCCAGCATTTT	CSARAGNYYSNQPQHF